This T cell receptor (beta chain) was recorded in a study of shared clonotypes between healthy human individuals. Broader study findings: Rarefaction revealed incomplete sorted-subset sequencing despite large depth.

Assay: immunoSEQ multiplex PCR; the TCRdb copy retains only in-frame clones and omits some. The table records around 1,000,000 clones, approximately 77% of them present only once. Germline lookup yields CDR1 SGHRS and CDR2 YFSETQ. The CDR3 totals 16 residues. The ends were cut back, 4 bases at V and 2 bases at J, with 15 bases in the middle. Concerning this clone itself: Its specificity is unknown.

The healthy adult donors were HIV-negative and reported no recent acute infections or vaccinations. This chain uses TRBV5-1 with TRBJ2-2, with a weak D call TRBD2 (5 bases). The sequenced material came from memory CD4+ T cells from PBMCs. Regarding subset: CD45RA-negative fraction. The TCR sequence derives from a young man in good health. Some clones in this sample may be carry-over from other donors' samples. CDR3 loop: CASSRPIGINTGELFF. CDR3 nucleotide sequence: TGCGCCAGCAGCCGTCCGATCGGGATCAACACCGGGGAGCTGTTTTTT.